This T cell receptor (beta chain) was captured in a study of control samples from healthy donors and cancer patients. Germline lookup yields CDR1 MRHNA and CDR2 SNTAGT. The CDR3 is 14 residues long. V was clipped by 2 bases and J by 1 base, with 8 bases between them. This table comes from immunoSEQ multiplex PCR, and its TCRdb copy is limited to in-frame clones, with some not included. Of 150,000 to 200,000 clones detected, 88% appear once; the ten largest clones hold approximately 4.9%. The sequence was obtained from a woman aged 25 to 45 in good health. The sequencing input was blood. The chain uses TRBV6-4 and TRBJ1-1; D remains unclear. The CDR3 loop is CASSDGIPNTEAFF. DNA of the CDR3: TGTGCCAGCAGTGACGGCATTCCGAACACTGAAGCTTTCTTT.